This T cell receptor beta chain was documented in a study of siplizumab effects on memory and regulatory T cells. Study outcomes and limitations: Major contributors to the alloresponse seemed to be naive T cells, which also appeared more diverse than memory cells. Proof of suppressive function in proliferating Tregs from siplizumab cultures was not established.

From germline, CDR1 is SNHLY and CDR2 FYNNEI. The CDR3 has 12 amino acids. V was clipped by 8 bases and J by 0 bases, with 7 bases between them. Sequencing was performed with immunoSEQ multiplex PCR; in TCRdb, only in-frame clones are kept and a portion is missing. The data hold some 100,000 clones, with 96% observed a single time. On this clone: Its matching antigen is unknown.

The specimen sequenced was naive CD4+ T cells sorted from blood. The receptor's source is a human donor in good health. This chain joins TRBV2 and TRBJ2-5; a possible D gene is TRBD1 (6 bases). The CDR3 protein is CASRDNQETQYF. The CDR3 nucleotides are TGTGCCAGCCGGGACAACCAAGAGACCCAGTACTTC.